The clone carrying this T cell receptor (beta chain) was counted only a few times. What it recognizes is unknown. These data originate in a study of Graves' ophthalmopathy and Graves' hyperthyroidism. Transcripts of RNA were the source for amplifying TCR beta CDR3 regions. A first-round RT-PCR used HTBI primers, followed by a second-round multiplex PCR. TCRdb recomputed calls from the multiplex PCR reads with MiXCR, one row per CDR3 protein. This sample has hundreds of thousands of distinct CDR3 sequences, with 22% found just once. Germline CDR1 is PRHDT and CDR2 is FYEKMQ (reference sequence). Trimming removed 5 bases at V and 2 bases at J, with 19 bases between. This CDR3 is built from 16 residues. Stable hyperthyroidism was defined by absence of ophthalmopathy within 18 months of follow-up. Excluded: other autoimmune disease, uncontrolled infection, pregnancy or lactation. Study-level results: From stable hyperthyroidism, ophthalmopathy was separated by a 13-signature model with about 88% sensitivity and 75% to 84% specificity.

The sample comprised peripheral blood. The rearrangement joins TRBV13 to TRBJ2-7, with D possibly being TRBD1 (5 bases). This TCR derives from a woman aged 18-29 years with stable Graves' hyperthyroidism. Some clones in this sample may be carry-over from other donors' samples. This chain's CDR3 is CASSLRAGRAAYEQYF. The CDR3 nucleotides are TGTGCCAGCAGCCTAAGGGCCGGCAGGGCCGCCTACGAGCAGTACTTC.